Presented here are 5 T cell receptor beta chains from one specimen sequenced in a study of cytotoxic CD8 clonotypes in ibrutinib-treated CLL. Libraries were prepared by immunoSEQ multiplex PCR; TCRdb keeps only in-frame clonotypes and omits some of them. The data contain tens of thousands of clones, about three quarters of them singletons. Sequencing used PBMCs, obtained before ibrutinib treatment. All receptors derive from a human donor with chronic lymphocytic leukemia.

The gene calls are TRBV5-1 and TRBJ2-1; no clear D. Germline CDR1 and CDR2: SGHRS and YFSETQ. The V end lost 0 bases, the J end lost 8 bases, and 15 bases lay between the germline ends. This CDR3 has 15 amino acids. The CDR3 is CASSLGGRLGDEQFF. The DNA for the CDR3 is TGCGCCAGCAGCTTGGGAGGACGACTGGGCGATGAGCAGTTCTTC.

This clone was picked up a small number of times. The DNA of the CDR3 is TGTGCCAGCAGCGATAATCACCGGGACAGGGGTCAGCCCCAGCATTTT. Encoded protein: CASSDNHRDRGQPQHF. The chain carries TRBV6-6 and TRBJ1-5, with TRBD1 matching 10 bases. The CDR3 length is 16 residues. V dropped 6 bases and J dropped 6; count of bases not matched to a gene: 11. Germline V gene sequence: CDR1 MNHNY, CDR2 SVGAGI (reference sequence).

The rearrangement links TRBV19 to TRBJ1-6, with D perhaps TRBD1 (6 bases). V was pared by 6 bases and J by 11 bases, with 17 bases between. The CDR3 spans 14 residues. Germline V gene sequence: CDR1 LNHDA, CDR2 SQIVND (reference sequence). CDR3 sequence (DNA): TGTGCCAGTAGAGGGGGGACTATCAATCCACCCCTCCACTTT. It encodes CASRGGTINPPLHF.

The CDR3 protein is CASSFEGWAGELFF. The CDR3 nucleotides read TGTGCCAGCAGCTTCGAGGGGTGGGCCGGGGAGCTGTTTTTT. The chain joins TRBV7-9 to TRBJ2-2; D tentatively reads TRBD1 or TRBD2 (5 bases each). Germline CDR1 SEHNR, CDR2 FQNEAQ (reference sequence). This CDR3 contains 14 residues. V lost 3 bases, J lost 6 bases, and 11 bases lay in between.

This clone is termed medium-sized (0.01 to 0.1%). The gene calls are TRBV19 and TRBJ1-5, with a tentative D call TRBD1 (5 bases). V shed 5 bases and J shed 7 bases, with 9 bases lying between them. The CDR3 has 12 amino acids. The germline V gene encodes CDR1 LNHDA and CDR2 SQIVND (reference sequence). The CDR3 nucleotides are TGTGCCAGTAGTCACCCAGGGCAGCCCCAGCATTTT. This gives the protein CASSHPGQPQHF.